Presented here are 22 T cell receptor beta chains from one specimen sequenced in a study of cytomegalovirus exposure and HLA in healthy donors (dated by TCRdb to between 2016 and 2019). Libraries were made using the immunoSEQ multiplex PCR assay. The multiplex PCR relied on a mix of 60 forward primers for TCR Vbeta segments and 13 reverse primers for TCR Jbeta segments. In TCRdb, the immuneACCESS table is reduced to in-frame sequences with V and J assigned. These tables do not hold every clone; where another copy was compared, an unresolved V gene accounts for under half, and the others remain unexplained. The sample data list around 220,000 clones, and 65% to 80% of these were observed just once. Of the sample, roughly a sixth is held by the ten largest clones. Sequencing was carried out using PBMCs. All receptors come from a man between 40 and 49 years old in good health and CMV-seronegative.

This chain uses TRBV2 with TRBJ1-1, with no clear D. The CDR3 sequence is 13 residues long. V lost 4 bases to trimming and J lost 2 bases, with 8 bases between them. Germline V gene lookup returns CDR1 SNHLY and CDR2 FYNNEI. CDR3 bases: TGTGCCAGCAGTGTGGAGGTTAACACTGAAGCTTTCTTT. This translates into CASSVEVNTEAFF. Combining the CDR3 with reference TRBV2 and TRBJ1-1 gives the whole variable domain EPEVTQTPSHQVTQMGQEVILRCVPISNHLYFYWYRQILGQKVEFLVSFYNNEISEKSEIFDDQFSVERPDGSNFTLKIRSTKLEDSAMYFCASSVEVNTEAFFGQGTRLTVV.

This chain joins TRBV5-1 and TRBJ1-2, with 8 bases that match TRBD1. V shed 0 bases, J shed 3 bases, and the junction held 4 bases outside the gene matches. The CDR3 runs to 15 residues. Germline loops: CDR1 SGHRS, CDR2 YFSETQ. CDR3: CASSLATTGDYGYTF. CDR3 nucleotide sequence: TGCGCCAGCAGCTTGGCCACGACAGGGGACTATGGCTACACCTTC.

This rearrangement joins TRBV27 to TRBJ1-1; D is ambiguous. Germline assignment: CDR1 MNHEY and CDR2 SMNVEV (reference sequence). The length of the CDR3 is 12 residues. V lost 7 bases and J 0 bases, leaving 6 bases between the germline ends. This CDR3 reads CASMTLNTEAFF. CDR3 nucleotides: TGTGCCAGCATGACATTGAACACTGAAGCTTTCTTT.

This rearrangement joins TRBV6-6 to TRBJ2-1, with 8 bases fitting TRBD2. The CDR3 spans 16 residues. Per germline, CDR1 MNHNY and CDR2 SVGAGI (reference sequence). V trimming: 5 bases; J trimming: 4 bases; junction bases outside the gene matches: 10. CDR3 protein: CASSLGLAGLYNEQFF. Here the CDR3 DNA reads TGTGCCAGCAGTCTTGGTTTAGCGGGGTTATACAATGAGCAGTTCTTC.

The rearrangement joins TRBV7-6 to TRBJ2-1, with D possibly being TRBD2 (5 bases). Trimming stripped 7 bases from V and 4 bases from J, with 11 bases between. The CDR3 runs to 13 residues. Germline CDR1 SGHVS, CDR2 FNYEAQ. The CDR3 here is CASNSGTYNEQFF. DNA of the CDR3: TGTGCCAGCAACTCGGGAACTTACAATGAGCAGTTCTTC. Variable domain in full (rest from reference TRBV7-6 and TRBJ2-1): GAGVSQSPRYKVTKRGQDVALRCDPISGHVSLYWYRQALGQGPEFLTYFNYEAQQDKSGLPNDRFSAERPEGSISTLTIQRTEQRDSAMYRCASNSGTYNEQFFGPGTRLTVL.

The rearrangement uses TRBV10-3 and TRBJ2-7; TRBD1 might be the D (5 bases). V was shortened by 3 bases and J by 4 bases, with 16 bases between the two germline ends. Germline CDR1 reads ENHRY; CDR2 reads SYGVKD. The CDR3 contains 15 residues. This CDR3 is CAISEGASRMYEQYF. CDR3 nucleotides: TGTGCCATCAGTGAAGGGGCGTCGAGGATGTACGAGCAGTACTTC.

In its sample, this clone was seen a few times. The V gene is TRBV5-1, the J gene TRBJ2-7; 7 nucleotides line up with TRBD1. Germline lookup yields CDR1 SGHRS and CDR2 YFSETQ. This CDR3 has 12 amino acids. The V gene end was trimmed by 4 bases and the J gene end by 6 bases; junction bases not matched to a gene: 4. For the CDR3, the DNA is TGCGCCAGCAGCCTACAGGGGAGCGAGCAGTACTTC. Amino acid sequence: CASSLQGSEQYF.

This chain joins TRBV2 and TRBJ2-3, with TRBD1 identical over 7 bases. The length of the CDR3 is 16 residues. The germline CDR1 and CDR2 sequences are SNHLY and FYNNEI. V was clipped by 2 bases and J by 4 bases; unmatched bases: 9. CDR3 amino acids: CASSERAGGSADTQYF. The DNA of the CDR3 is TGTGCCAGCAGTGAAAGGGCAGGGGGTAGTGCAGATACGCAGTATTTT.

The chain has TRBV9 and TRBJ2-2; TRBD2 matches 10 bases. Germline CDR1 and CDR2: SGDLS and YYNGEE. Unmatched junction bases numbered 3, after V lost 0 bases and J lost 7 bases. This CDR3 is 15 amino acids long. The CDR3 loop reads CASSVGTSGVGELFF. The CDR3 coding sequence is TGTGCCAGCAGCGTAGGTACTAGCGGGGTCGGGGAGCTGTTTTTT.

CDR3 sequence (DNA): TGTGCCAGCAGTACGACAGGGAACAATTCACCCCTCCACTTT. This translates into CASSTTGNNSPLHF. The rearrangement joins TRBV6-5 to TRBJ1-6, with 7 bases lining up with TRBD1. The CDR3 is 14 amino acids. Germline loops: CDR1 MNHEY, CDR2 SVGAGI. Trimming cost V 5 bases and J 7 bases; bases outside gene matches: 5.

The rearrangement links TRBV6-5 to TRBJ2-7, with TRBD1 matching over 7 bases. The CDR3 has 13 amino acids. The germline CDR1 and CDR2 sequences are MNHEY and SVGAGI. With 6 bases clipped from V and 1 base from J, the junction kept 3 bases outside the gene matches. The CDR3 bases are TGTGCCAGCAGAAAGACAGGGTCCTACGAGCAGTACTTC. It encodes CASRKTGSYEQYF.

This chain joins TRBV19 and TRBJ2-2; the match to TRBD2 covers 13 bases. This CDR3 comprises 14 residues. CDR1 is LNHDA, CDR2 SQIVND, per germline (reference sequence). V shed 6 bases, J shed 7 bases, and the junction held 2 bases outside the gene matches. In DNA form, the CDR3 reads TGTGCCAGTAGCGGACTAGCGGGAGACGGGGAGCTGTTTTTT. This gives the protein CASSGLAGDGELFF. Variable domain in full (rest from reference TRBV19 and TRBJ2-2): DGGITQSPKYLFRKEGQNVTLSCEQNLNHDAMYWYRQDPGQGLRLIYYSQIVNDFQKGDIAEGYSVSREKKESFPLTVTSAQKNPTAFYLCASSGLAGDGELFFGEGSRLTVL.

In this sample, this clone turned up once. The chain recombines TRBV10-3 with TRBJ2-1, with D tentatively TRBD2 (6 bases). This CDR3 spans 15 amino acids. The germline CDR1 and CDR2 sequences are ENHRY and SYGVKD. With 4 bases removed from V and 3 bases from J, the gap between germline ends came to 13 bases. For the CDR3, the DNA is TGTGCCATCAGTGGTCGGGGGACGGACTACAATGAGCAGTTCTTC. Residues: CAISGRGTDYNEQFF.

This rearrangement joins TRBV18 to TRBJ2-5, with unresolved D. V lost 4 bases and J 4 bases, leaving 4 bases between the germline ends. CDR3 length: 11 amino acids. Germline V gives CDR1 KGHSH, CDR2 LQKENI. The CDR3 sequence is CASSLRETQYF. DNA for the CDR3: TGTGCCAGCTCACTCCGAGAGACCCAGTACTTC.

The chain carries TRBV5-1 and TRBJ2-1; TRBD2 matches 8 bases. With 0 bases clipped from V and 0 bases from J, the junction kept 5 bases outside the gene matches. From germline, CDR1 is SGHRS and CDR2 YFSETQ. This CDR3 region has 17 residues. Here the CDR3 reads CASSLGKRGLSYNEQFF. CDR3 sequence (DNA): TGCGCCAGCAGCTTGGGAAAGCGGGGGCTCTCCTACAATGAGCAGTTCTTC.

The chain employs TRBV6-5 and TRBJ2-2; D is perhaps TRBD2 (5 bases). The CDR3 length is 14 residues. Trimming removed 6 bases from V and 4 bases from J, with 12 bases in between. Germline loops: CDR1 MNHEY, CDR2 SVGAGI. The CDR3, as DNA: TGTGCCAGCAGGTCGGACTTCTCCACCGGGGAGCTGTTTTTT. Protein sequence: CASRSDFSTGELFF.

In nucleotides, the CDR3 is TGCGCCAGCAGCCTTACAGGGCACATAAACACCGGGGAGCTGTTTTTT. This encodes CASSLTGHINTGELFF. V gene TRBV5-1 combines with J gene TRBJ2-2; maybe TRBD1 (6 bases). Germline V gene lookup returns CDR1 SGHRS and CDR2 YFSETQ. The V end lost 4 bases, the J end lost 2 bases, and 15 bases lay between the germline ends. The CDR3 has 16 residues.

J is TRBJ2-7 and V is TRBV19; D not certain. V lost 0 bases and J lost 0, with 9 bases in between. Germline lookup yields CDR1 LNHDA and CDR2 SQIVND (reference sequence). The CDR3 covers 15 residues. The CDR3 protein is CASSIDRRSSYEQYF. The CDR3 DNA reads TGTGCCAGTAGTATAGATCGGCGGAGCTCCTACGAGCAGTACTTC.

This clone has just a few counts. J is TRBJ2-3 and V is TRBV9; 12 bases line up with TRBD2. This CDR3 is 17 amino acids long. The ends lost 4 bases at V and 5 bases at J; junction bases unmatched: 11. CDR1 and CDR2 from the germline V gene are SGDLS and YYNGEE. This CDR3 reads CASSLSTSGGRGDTQYF. The CDR3 region has the DNA TGTGCCAGCAGCCTCAGTACTAGCGGGGGGCGAGGAGATACGCAGTATTTT.

The chain has TRBV29-1 and TRBJ2-7, with TRBD1 matching over 8 bases. Germline V gives CDR1 SQVTM, CDR2 ANQGSEA. The trim removed 1 base at V and 4 bases at J, leaving 12 bases unmatched. The CDR3 has 16 residues. The CDR3 reads CSVEGPWQGARYEQYF. As DNA, the CDR3 is TGCAGCGTTGAAGGCCCCTGGCAGGGGGCGCGTTACGAGCAGTACTTC.

V gene TRBV2 combines with J gene TRBJ2-7, with TRBD1 matching 10 bases. There are 15 residues in the CDR3. Trimming at V came to 6 bases and at J to 0 bases, leaving 5 bases not matched to a gene. Germline V CDR1 and CDR2: SNHLY, FYNNEI. This CDR3 is CASRGQGRSSYEQYF. The DNA for the CDR3 is TGTGCCAGCAGGGGACAGGGGAGAAGCTCCTACGAGCAGTACTTC.

The count of this clone is one. The gene calls are TRBV11-2 and TRBJ1-4, with 9 bases matching TRBD1. The CDR3 is 14 amino acids. Germline V gene sequence: CDR1 SGHAT, CDR2 FQNNGV. The junction had 5 bases not matched to a gene; V was cut back by 7 bases and J by 5 bases. The CDR3 reads CASTSGQGNEKLFF. The CDR3 DNA reads TGTGCCAGCACCTCGGGACAGGGAAATGAAAAACTGTTTTTT.